One and the same sample provided the 32 T cell receptor beta chains below, sequenced in a study of shared clonotypes between healthy human individuals. The method was immunoSEQ multiplex PCR; TCRdb's version includes in-frame clones alone and lacks a portion of them. The repertoire holds over a million clones, with under 80% as singletons. Material: memory CD4+ T cells sorted from blood. The subset here: CD45RA-negative fraction. The source is a young man in good health.

The J gene is TRBJ1-1, the V gene TRBV18; D unclear. Germline CDR1 and CDR2: KGHSH and LQKENI. V was clipped by 5 bases and J by 1 base, with 5 bases between them. CDR3 length: 12 amino acids. CDR3 nucleotide sequence: TGTGCCAGCTCAGCCAAGAACACTGAAGCTTTCTTT. Its protein product is CASSAKNTEAFF.

This clone was observed once. The chain couples TRBV28 to TRBJ1-5; no clear D gene. Germline lookup yields CDR1 MDHEN and CDR2 SYDVKM. This CDR3 has 14 amino acids. V lost 4 bases and J 3 bases, leaving 10 bases between the germline ends. The CDR3 bases are TGTGCCAGCAGTTCCCCGGGAACCAATCAGCCCCAGCATTTT. The encoded protein is CASSSPGTNQPQHF.

Note on this clone: This specimen includes other DNA sequences encoding the same CDR3. V is TRBV5-1 and J is TRBJ2-3; 7 bases align to TRBD1. Per the germline V gene, CDR1 is SGHRS and CDR2 is YFSETQ. J gave up 1 base and V 0 bases, and 2 bases lay outside the gene matches. The CDR3 totals 15 residues. CDR3 nucleotides: TGCGCCAGCAGCTTGGAGGGGGCCGGCACAGATACGCAGTATTTT. This translates into CASSLEGAGTDTQYF.

The chain couples TRBV7-2 to TRBJ2-2; 7 nucleotides line up with TRBD2. There are 17 residues in the CDR3. The J segment lost 1 base and the V segment lost 2 bases, leaving 7 bases of the junction unmatched. CDR1 SGHTA and CDR2 FQGNSA come from the germline V gene. CDR3 loop: CASSLMGPSGNTGELFF. In nucleotides, the CDR3 is TGTGCCAGCAGCTTAATGGGGCCTAGCGGGAACACCGGGGAGCTGTTTTTT.

This clone has a handful of counts. This chain joins TRBV10-2 and TRBJ2-3, with D possibly being TRBD1 (5 bases). Germline CDR1 reads WSHSY; CDR2 reads SAAADI. V shed 2 bases and J shed 1 base, with 10 bases lying between them. The CDR3 spans 15 residues. This CDR3 reads CASSEQGVGTDTQYF. The CDR3, as DNA: TGCGCCAGCAGTGAGCAGGGCGTCGGCACAGATACGCAGTATTTT.

The genes are TRBV28 and TRBJ2-7, with TRBD1 identical over 7 bases. The V and J ends lost 6 bases and 0 bases, in that order; junction bases with no gene match: 8. The CDR3 is 15 amino acids. Germline V gene lookup returns CDR1 MDHEN and CDR2 SYDVKM. Here the CDR3 reads CASRRDRADSYEQYF. CDR3 nucleotides: TGTGCCAGCAGGAGAGACAGGGCCGACTCCTACGAGCAGTACTTC. Supplemented by reference TRBV28 and TRBJ2-7, the full variable domain reads DVKVTQSSRYLVKRTGEKVFLECVQDMDHENMFWYRQDPGLGLRLIYFSYDVKMKEKGDIPEGYSVSREKKERFSLILESASTNQTSMYLCASRRDRADSYEQYFGPGTRLTVT.

The chain couples TRBV7-2 to TRBJ2-1; 7 bases are shared with TRBD2. This CDR3 spans 13 amino acids. Trimming cost V 5 bases and J 6 bases; bases outside gene matches: 4. Germline CDR1 and CDR2: SGHTA and FQGNSA. CDR3 sequence (DNA): TGTGCCAGCAGCCCCGGGACTACCAATGAGCAGTTCTTC. The encoded protein is CASSPGTTNEQFF. Full variable domain (remainder filled in from reference TRBV7-2 and TRBJ2-1): GAGVSQSPSNKVTEKGKDVELRCDPISGHTALYWYRQSLGQGLEFLIYFQGNSAPDKSGLPSDRFSAERTGGSVSTLTIQRTQQEDSAVYLCASSPGTTNEQFFGPGTRLTVL.

V usage is TRBV4-3 and J usage is TRBJ2-7; D is unclear. The CDR3 has 15 amino acids. CDR1 LGHNA and CDR2 YSLEER come from the germline V gene. Deletions cut 1 base from V and 3 bases from J, with 13 bases between. CDR3 in amino acids: CASSQGVGVYYEQYF. The CDR3 nucleotides are TGCGCCAGCAGCCAAGGGGTTGGGGTATACTACGAGCAGTACTTC.

The chain links TRBV19 to TRBJ2-3, with TRBD2 identical over 7 bases. Germline V gene sequence: CDR1 LNHDA, CDR2 SQIVND (reference sequence). The CDR3 sequence is 16 residues long. V shed 7 bases and J 1 base; nucleotides not matched to a gene: 11. CDR3 sequence (DNA): TGTGCCAGTACTCAACGGAGGGCGGGGGGCACAGATACGCAGTATTTT. Translated: CASTQRRAGGTDTQYF.

Only one count was recorded for this clone. V is TRBV7-2 and J is TRBJ1-1; D is possibly TRBD1 (6 bases). The CDR3 covers 16 residues. The V and J ends lost 5 bases and 0 bases respectively, with 16 bases between them. Per germline, CDR1 SGHTA and CDR2 FQGNSA. The CDR3 is CASSTRTANMNTEAFF. For the CDR3, the DNA is TGTGCCAGCAGCACCCGGACAGCGAACATGAACACTGAAGCTTTCTTT.

This clone was picked up many times. The V gene is TRBV10-3, the J gene TRBJ2-7; unclear D gene. CDR3 length equals 14 residues. With 3 bases removed from V and 2 bases from J, the gap between germline ends came to 11 bases. Germline V gene data show CDR1 as ENHRY and CDR2 as SYGVKD. The CDR3 sequence is CAISESAGPYEQYF. The CDR3 DNA follows: TGTGCCATCAGTGAATCCGCAGGCCCCTACGAGCAGTACTTC.

This chain connects TRBV6-5 to TRBJ1-2; D possibly corresponds to TRBD1 (5 bases). Per the germline V gene, CDR1 is MNHEY and CDR2 is SVGAGI. The V and J ends lost 6 bases and 8 bases respectively, with 16 bases between them. This CDR3 region has 13 residues. The CDR3 protein is CASRSGTGRGYTF. The CDR3 nucleotides are TGTGCCAGCAGATCCGGGACGGGTAGGGGCTACACCTTC.

This clone has more than one count but fewer than ten. This sample includes further DNA sequences coding for the same CDR3. The rearrangement uses TRBV4-3 and TRBJ2-5; tentatively, D is TRBD1 (5 bases). V was trimmed by 1 base and J by 5 bases, leaving 8 bases between them. Germline V gene sequence: CDR1 LGHNA, CDR2 YSLEER. The CDR3 length is 13 residues. The CDR3 sequence: CASSQGWGETQYF. The DNA for the CDR3 is TGCGCCAGCAGCCAAGGGTGGGGCGAGACCCAGTACTTC.

V is TRBV10-3 and J is TRBJ2-5; D is possibly TRBD2 (7 bases). Trimming left V 5 bases short and J 5 bases short, with 15 bases between. Germline V gives CDR1 ENHRY, CDR2 SYGVKD. CDR3 size: 14 residues. The CDR3 DNA sequence: TGTGCCATCAGTACTGGACTAGGGGGGGAGACCCAGTACTTC. Amino acid sequence: CAISTGLGGETQYF.

The chain links TRBV2 to TRBJ2-1, with D perhaps matching TRBD2 (6 bases). V lost 6 bases and J 12 bases, leaving 15 bases between the germline ends. The CDR3 sequence is 12 residues long. The germline V gene encodes CDR1 SNHLY and CDR2 FYNNEI. CDR3 loop: CASRGDSEGQFF. The DNA of the CDR3 is TGTGCCAGCAGGGGGGACTCGGAGGGGCAGTTCTTC.

The chain recombines TRBV29-1 with TRBJ2-3; possibly TRBD1 for D (5 bases). V lost 3 bases and J lost 3, with 16 bases in between. CDR3 length: 15 residues. From germline, CDR1 is SQVTM and CDR2 ANQGSEA. The CDR3 reads CSVDTRGRVTDTQYF. CDR3 nucleotides: TGCAGCGTTGATACCCGTGGCAGGGTGACAGATACGCAGTATTTT.

The chain is built from TRBV6-6 and TRBJ1-3; a possible D gene is TRBD1 (6 bases). Trimming left V 2 bases short and J 2 bases short, with 13 bases between. CDR1 MNHNY and CDR2 SVGAGI come from the germline V gene (reference sequence). The CDR3 spans 16 residues. The CDR3 DNA follows: TGTGCCAGCAGTTACACAGGGAGTCCCCCTGGAAACACCATATATTTT. Amino acid sequence: CASSYTGSPPGNTIYF.

The rearrangement uses TRBV5-5 and TRBJ1-5, with TRBD1 matching over 8 bases. The trim removed 0 bases at V and 4 bases at J, leaving 0 bases unmatched. CDR1 and CDR2 (germline): SGHKS, YYEKEE (reference sequence). The CDR3 length is 14 residues. This chain's CDR3 is CASSLGTGNQPQHF. The DNA of the CDR3 is TGTGCCAGCAGCTTGGGGACAGGGAATCAGCCCCAGCATTTT.

The V call is TRBV5-1, the J call TRBJ2-6, with a weak D call TRBD1 (5 bases). The CDR3 has 17 amino acids. Trimming pared 3 bases from V and 0 bases from J, leaving 13 bases between. CDR1 and CDR2 (germline): SGHRS, YFSETQ. The DNA of the CDR3 is TGCGCCAGCAGCTCACCTGACAGCATCTCTGGGGCCAACGTCCTGACTTTC. The encoded protein is CASSSPDSISGANVLTF.

This chain links TRBV7-2 with TRBJ2-2; no clear D gene. The germline V gene has CDR1 SGHTA and CDR2 FQGNSA. Trimming took 8 bases from V and 1 from J, leaving 8 bases between them. CDR3 size: 13 residues. The CDR3, as DNA: TGTGCCAGCGACGAGAGGAACACCGGGGAGCTGTTTTTT. This sequence encodes CASDERNTGELFF.

This clone came up a few times. V and J are TRBV18 and TRBJ1-2; maybe TRBD1 (5 bases). V dropped 1 base and J dropped 5 bases, with 14 bases sitting between them. The CDR3 has 15 amino acids. CDR1 and CDR2 (germline): KGHSH, LQKENI. The CDR3 here is CASSPQGQTRYGYTF. CDR3 nucleotide sequence: TGTGCCAGCTCACCACAGGGGCAGACTCGGTATGGCTACACCTTC.

On this clone: The sample contains more than one DNA sequence encoding this CDR3. The CDR3 protein is CASSPGLAGDNEQFF. In nucleotides, the CDR3 is TGTGCCAGCTCACCCGGACTAGCGGGAGACAATGAGCAGTTCTTC. The rearrangement uses TRBV18 and TRBJ2-1; 13 bases line up with TRBD2. CDR1 KGHSH and CDR2 LQKENI come from the germline V gene. The CDR3 length is 15 residues. Trimming cost V 3 bases and J 5 bases; bases outside gene matches: 1.

This clone appeared a single time. This chain links TRBV10-3 with TRBJ2-5; D might be TRBD1 (5 bases). CDR1 and CDR2 from the germline V gene are ENHRY and SYGVKD. The length of the CDR3 is 13 residues. Trimming cost V 5 bases and J 5 bases, with 12 bases left between them. CDR3 sequence reads: CAISSRGGETQYF. The CDR3 bases are TGTGCCATCAGTTCAAGGGGTGGGGAGACCCAGTACTTC.

The rearrangement joins TRBV7-3 to TRBJ1-1; TRBD1 is a possible D gene (6 bases). The CDR3 is made up of 15 amino acids. Germline assignment: CDR1 SGHTA and CDR2 FQGTGA. With 5 bases removed from V and 1 base from J, the gap between germline ends came to 14 bases. As DNA, the CDR3 is TGTGCCAGCAGCACCACCGGGACACCGAACACTGAAGCTTTCTTT. It yields the protein CASSTTGTPNTEAFF.

This chain links TRBV19 with TRBJ2-5; maybe TRBD1 (6 bases). The V gene's germline CDR1 is LNHDA and CDR2 SQIVND (reference sequence). The CDR3 loop spans 14 amino acids. Trimming pared 6 bases from V and 6 bases from J, leaving 17 bases between. The CDR3 DNA reads as TGTGCCAGTAGCAATACAGGGCTGGGCAAGACCCAGTACTTC. Translation: CASSNTGLGKTQYF.

V and J are TRBV28 and TRBJ1-2, with unresolved D. The V gene's germline CDR1 is MDHEN and CDR2 SYDVKM. The V end was cut by 5 bases, the J end by 3 bases, with 19 bases between. The CDR3 loop spans 16 amino acids. CDR3 sequence reads: CASSPLRLQVDYGYTF. The DNA of the CDR3 is TGTGCCAGCAGTCCCTTACGCCTTCAGGTTGACTATGGCTACACCTTC.

This clone has just a few counts. The J gene is TRBJ1-1, the V gene TRBV6-1; weak D call: TRBD1 (5 bases). This CDR3 comprises 15 residues. V was pared by 7 bases and J by 5 bases, with 20 bases between. The germline CDR1 and CDR2 sequences are MNHNS and SASEGT. CDR3 in DNA: TGTGCCAGCACAGTCCCGGCAGGGCGGAGTACTGAAGCTTTCTTT. Amino acid sequence: CASTVPAGRSTEAFF.

About this clone: Other DNA sequences within the sample encode an identical CDR3. The chain joins TRBV5-1 to TRBJ2-1; D is unclear. Germline CDR1 SGHRS, CDR2 YFSETQ. This CDR3 comprises 11 residues. V was clipped by 0 bases and J by 9 bases, with 4 bases between them. The CDR3: CASSLDSEQFF. Here the CDR3 DNA reads TGCGCCAGCAGCTTGGACAGTGAGCAGTTCTTC.

In regard to this clone: At one of its ends the junction is not consistent with the germline gene, which may arise from a read error. This chain links TRBV30 with TRBJ2-1; TRBD1 matches 9 bases. The germline V gene encodes CDR1 GTSNPN and CDR2 SVGIG (reference sequence). The CDR3 totals 11 residues. The CDR3 spells CAWSVGTGKVF. The DNA of the CDR3 is TGTGCCTGGAGTGTAGGGACAGGGAAGGTCTTC.

The chain carries TRBV6-4 and TRBJ1-4; D is undetermined. Between the trimmed V and J ends, which lost 8 bases and 3 bases, there was a span of 7 bases. This CDR3 comprises 12 residues. Germline CDR1 reads MRHNA; CDR2 reads SNTAGT. In DNA form, the CDR3 reads TGTGCCAGCCTCTCCCCTAATGAAAAACTGTTTTTT. This sequence encodes CASLSPNEKLFF.

The J gene is TRBJ2-1, the V gene TRBV4-2; D not certain. Germline-derived CDR1 and CDR2 are LGHNA and YNFKEQ. The CDR3 is 15 amino acids. The germline V and J ends were trimmed by 0 bases and 4 bases, with 10 bases remaining between them. The CDR3 DNA reads as TGTGCCAGCAGCCAAGATCTGGCCAAATACAATGAGCAGTTCTTC. Its protein product is CASSQDLAKYNEQFF.

As to this clone: Other DNA sequences in this specimen translate into the identical CDR3. The chain is built from TRBV5-4 and TRBJ2-5; unclear D gene. The CDR3 loop spans 15 amino acids. Germline CDR1 is SGHNT and CDR2 is YYREEE (reference sequence). Trimming removed 0 bases from V and 2 bases from J, with 11 bases in between. The CDR3 nucleotides are TGTGCCAGCAGCTTGGATGGACGGGTACAAGAGACCCAGTACTTC. Protein: CASSLDGRVQETQYF.